One sample yielded the 15 T cell receptor beta chains listed below, sequenced in a study of radiotherapy plus CTLA-4 blockade in lung cancer. The repertoire was sequenced with immunoSEQ multiplex PCR; TCRdb's copy has only in-frame clones and lacks some. The sample lists 65,000 to 95,000 clones, over 75% occurring once. The sample was peripheral blood, taken from a patient treated with radiotherapy plus ipilimumab. These receptors were collected from a human donor with non-small cell lung cancer that progressed on radiotherapy plus ipilimumab.

As to this clone: The sample carries other DNA sequences with the same CDR3. The V call is TRBV5-1, the J call TRBJ2-2; the D is unclear. This CDR3 spans 12 amino acids. Germline V CDR1 and CDR2: SGHRS, YFSETQ. Between the trimmed V and J ends, which lost 1 base and 5 bases, there was a span of 3 bases. CDR3 in DNA: TGCGCCAGCAGCTTGAATACCGGGGAGCTGTTTTTT. It translates to CASSLNTGELFF.

The chain couples TRBV19 to TRBJ2-2, with 8 bases aligning to TRBD2. Losses at the gene ends were 4 bases for V and 5 bases for J; bases not matched to a gene: 9. Germline CDR1 is LNHDA and CDR2 is SQIVND (reference sequence). The CDR3 length is 16 residues. As DNA, the CDR3 is TGTGCCAGTAGTACCCGACTAGCGCGGAGTACCGGGGAGCTGTTTTTT. Translation gives CASSTRLARSTGELFF.

The rearrangement joins TRBV19 to TRBJ2-1; no reliable D call. The germline CDR1 and CDR2 sequences are LNHDA and SQIVND (reference sequence). Trimming stripped 8 bases from V and 6 bases from J, with 11 bases between. The CDR3 length is 12 residues. The CDR3 loop is CASRSTVNEQFF. CDR3 nucleotide sequence: TGTGCCAGTCGTAGCACGGTCAATGAGCAGTTCTTC.

J is TRBJ2-7 and V is TRBV19; D call uncertain. V shed 5 bases and J shed 3 bases, with 14 bases lying between them. CDR1 is LNHDA and CDR2 is SQIVND in the germline V gene (reference sequence). The CDR3 is 14 amino acids. CDR3 in DNA: TGTGCCAGTAGTTCCTCCAGTAGAGTCTACGAGCAGTACTTC. Amino acids: CASSSSSRVYEQYF.

V and J are TRBV9 and TRBJ2-2; D is unclear. Germline V gene lookup returns CDR1 SGDLS and CDR2 YYNGEE. The V end was cut by 1 base, the J end by 6 bases, with 16 bases between. The CDR3 runs to 16 residues. CDR3 coding DNA: TGTGCCAGCAGCGTAAGGCAGAGAACCCTATCCGGGGAGCTGTTTTTT. Its protein product is CASSVRQRTLSGELFF.

The rearrangement uses TRBV7-9 and TRBJ1-2; 9 bases are a match to TRBD1. The V gene end was trimmed by 4 bases and the J gene end by 0 bases; junction bases not matched to a gene: 9. The CDR3 runs 17 residues. Germline lookup yields CDR1 SEHNR and CDR2 FQNEAQ (reference sequence). CDR3 bases: TGTGCCAGCAGCTCCCGGGACAGGGAGCCCACTAACTATGGCTACACCTTC. Translated, it gives CASSSRDREPTNYGYTF.

V and J are TRBV19 and TRBJ2-4; 7 positions match TRBD2. The germline V gene has CDR1 LNHDA and CDR2 SQIVND (reference sequence). V shed 6 bases, J shed 2 bases, and the junction held 4 bases outside the gene matches. This CDR3 has 14 residues. CDR3 sequence: CASSAGVSKNIQYF. The CDR3 nucleotides are TGTGCCAGTAGCGCGGGAGTGTCCAAAAACATTCAGTACTTC.

This clone was seen a handful of times. The rearrangement links TRBV5-4 to TRBJ1-1; D unclear. V was cut by 4 bases and J by 6 bases, with 7 bases left in between. The germline V gene has CDR1 SGHNT and CDR2 YYREEE (reference sequence). CDR3 size: 11 residues. This CDR3 reads CASSSVSEAFF. The CDR3 region has the DNA TGTGCCAGCAGCAGCGTTTCTGAAGCTTTCTTT.

The rearrangement joins TRBV7-9 to TRBJ2-7; 16 positions match TRBD2. Germline loops: CDR1 SEHNR, CDR2 FQNEAQ (reference sequence). V was pared by 8 bases and J by 1 base, with 2 bases of the junction left unmatched. The CDR3 length is 15 residues. This CDR3 is CASGTSGRGSYEQYF. The CDR3 DNA reads TGTGCCAGCGGGACTAGCGGGAGGGGATCCTACGAGCAGTACTTC.

The chain employs TRBV18 and TRBJ2-1; D is unclear. In germline, CDR1 is KGHSH, CDR2 LQKENI. This CDR3 has 16 residues. V lost 6 bases and J lost 0, with 15 bases in between. CDR3 DNA sequence: TGTGCCAGCTCCCCTGCTGTTCAGAGCTCCTACAATGAGCAGTTCTTC. Its protein product is CASSPAVQSSYNEQFF. The complete variable domain, with remaining parts taken from reference TRBV18 and TRBJ2-1, reads NAGVMQNPRHLVRRRGQEARLRCSPMKGHSHVYWYRQLPEEGLKFMVYLQKENIIDESGMPKERFSAEFPKEGPSILRIQQVVRGDSAAYFCASSPAVQSSYNEQFFGPGTRLTVL.

The count of this clone is one. The V and J genes are TRBV5-1 and TRBJ2-3, with D possibly TRBD1 on 6 matching bases. The germline V gene encodes CDR1 SGHRS and CDR2 YFSETQ. V was shortened by 4 bases and J by 2 bases, with 23 bases between the two germline ends. This CDR3 has 18 residues. In nucleotides, the CDR3 is TGCGCCAGCAGCGCTTCCAGGGGACACATACTGTACACAGATACGCAGTATTTT. This gives the protein CASSASRGHILYTDTQYF.

The gene calls are TRBV11-2 and TRBJ2-1, with a weak D call TRBD2 (6 bases). V lost 6 bases and J 1 base, leaving 10 bases between the germline ends. The CDR3 totals 14 residues. Germline V CDR1 and CDR2: SGHAT, FQNNGV. CDR3 bases: TGTGCCAGCAGAGATAGCGGATCCTACAATGAGCAGTTCTTC. Protein: CASRDSGSYNEQFF.

This chain joins TRBV15 and TRBJ2-7, with D perhaps matching TRBD1 (6 bases). Trimming removed 1 base at V and 2 bases at J, with 12 bases between. The length of the CDR3 is 15 residues. Germline V gene data show CDR1 as LNHNV and CDR2 as YYDKDF (reference sequence). The CDR3 reads CATSRGGQFAYEQYF. The DNA for the CDR3 is TGTGCCACCAGCAGAGGCGGACAGTTCGCCTACGAGCAGTACTTC.

Here the CDR3 DNA reads TGTGCCTGGTCAAAGACAGGGTTGGACTACGAGCAGTACTTC. Translated, it gives CAWSKTGLDYEQYF. The chain carries TRBV30 and TRBJ2-7; 7 bases align to TRBD1. This CDR3 region has 14 residues. Trimming at V came to 5 bases and at J to 3 bases, leaving 10 bases not matched to a gene. In germline, CDR1 is GTSNPN, CDR2 SVGIG (reference sequence).

The chain is built from TRBV5-4 and TRBJ1-4; 11 bases are shared with TRBD1. The ends lost 3 bases at V and 7 bases at J; junction bases unmatched: 2. CDR3 length: 14 amino acids. Germline V gene sequence: CDR1 SGHNT, CDR2 YYREEE (reference sequence). The CDR3 reads CASSSGQGVEKLFF. The CDR3 nucleotides are TGTGCCAGCAGCTCGGGACAGGGGGTTGAAAAACTGTTTTTT.